Included here is one T cell receptor (beta chain) sequence, with context. This record belongs to a study of memory CD4+ T cells and cytomegalovirus serostatus. Across the whole study: Of the healthy Belgian adults, 9 or 10 were CMV seropositive and approximately 24 seronegative.

The sort gate was single viable CD3+CD4+CD8-CD45RO+ cells for memory CD4+ T cells. The method was immunoSEQ multiplex PCR; TCRdb's version includes in-frame clones alone and lacks a portion of them. The sample shows about 50,000 clones, around four fifths of them seen only once. The germline gives CDR1 SGHNT, CDR2 YYREEE (reference sequence). This CDR3 is built from 15 residues. Losses at the gene ends were 4 bases for V and 3 bases for J; bases not matched to a gene: 4. Material for sequencing was memory CD4+ T cells from blood. This chain connects TRBV5-4 to TRBJ2-1; 10 bases agree with TRBD2. The TCR sequence derives from an adult in good health and CMV-seronegative. The CDR3 loop reads CASSPSGGGYNEQFF. The CDR3 bases are TGTGCCAGCAGCCCGAGCGGGGGGGGCTACAATGAGCAGTTCTTC.